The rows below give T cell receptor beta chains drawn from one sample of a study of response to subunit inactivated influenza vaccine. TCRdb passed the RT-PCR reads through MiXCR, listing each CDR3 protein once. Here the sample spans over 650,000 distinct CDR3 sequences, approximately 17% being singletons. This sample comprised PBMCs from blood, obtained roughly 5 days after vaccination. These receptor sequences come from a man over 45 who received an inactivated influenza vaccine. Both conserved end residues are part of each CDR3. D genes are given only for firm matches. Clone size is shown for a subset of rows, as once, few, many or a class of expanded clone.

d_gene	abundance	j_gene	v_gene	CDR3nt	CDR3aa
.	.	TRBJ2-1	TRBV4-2	TGTGCCAGCAGCCAAGATTCCGTTAAGTTACCTGAGCAGTTCTTC	CASSQDSVKLPEQFF
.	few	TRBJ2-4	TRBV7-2	TGTGCCAGCAGCCCTCAGGGGGGGTGGGCCAAAAACATTCAGTACTTC	CASSPQGGWAKNIQYF
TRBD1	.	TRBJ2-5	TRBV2	TGTGCCAGCAGACACGGGACAGGGACACCAGAGACCCAGTACTTC	CASRHGTGTPETQYF
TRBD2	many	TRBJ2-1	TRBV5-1	TGCGCCAGCAGCTTGGGAGCGGGAGTTAATGAGCAGTTCTTC	CASSLGAGVNEQFF
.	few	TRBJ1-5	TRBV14	TGTGCCAGCAGCCAGGACAGCCCTTCCAGCAGAGATCAGCCCCAGCATTTT	CASSQDSPSSRDQPQHF
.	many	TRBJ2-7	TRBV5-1	TGCGCCAGCAGCCCCGGCCAGGTGAGCTCCTACGAGCAGTACTTC	CASSPGQVSSYEQYF
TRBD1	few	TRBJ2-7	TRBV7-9	TGTGCCAGCAGTTCCCGGACAGGGATCAACTCCTACGAGCAGTACTTC	CASSSRTGINSYEQYF
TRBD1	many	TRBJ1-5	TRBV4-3	TGCGCCAGCAGCCAAGACTGGGACAGGGACCCAAATCAGCCCCAGCATTTT	CASSQDWDRDPNQPQHF
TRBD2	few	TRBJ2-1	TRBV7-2	TGTGCCAGCAGGGGTCAGCGGGGGTACAATGAGCAGTTCTTC	CASRGQRGYNEQFF
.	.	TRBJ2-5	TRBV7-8	TGTGCCAGCAGCTCAGCACGCTTACCAATGGGAGAGACCCAGTACTTC	CASSSARLPMGETQYF
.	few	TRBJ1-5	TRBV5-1	TGCGCCAGCAGCGAAGGGGCTAATCAGCCCCAGCATTTT	CASSEGANQPQHF
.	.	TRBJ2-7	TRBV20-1	TGCAGTGCTTCGCCGGGGCCAACCTACGAGCAGTACTTC	CSASPGPTYEQYF
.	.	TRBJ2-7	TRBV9	TGTGCCAGCAGCGTCGAGGGCCCTGGCGCGTACGAGCAGTACTTC	CASSVEGPGAYEQYF
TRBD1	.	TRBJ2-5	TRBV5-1	TGCGCCAGCAGCTTGCGACGACAGGGGGCGGGAGAGACCCAGTACTTC	CASSLRRQGAGETQYF
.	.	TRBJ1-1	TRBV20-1	TGCAGTGCTAGAGATGCGGGGGGCGCGGACACTGAAGCTTTCTTT	CSARDAGGADTEAFF
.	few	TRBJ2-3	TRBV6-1	TGTGCCAGCAGAGACCCAGGGGAAGCGCAGTATTTT	CASRDPGEAQYF
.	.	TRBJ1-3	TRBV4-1	TGCGCCAGCAGCCAAGTCGACGGGGCTGGAAACACCATATATTTT	CASSQVDGAGNTIYF
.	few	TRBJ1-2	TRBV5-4	TGTGCCAGCAGCTTGGACGGCCTGGGAATCGGGTATGGCTACACCTTC	CASSLDGLGIGYGYTF
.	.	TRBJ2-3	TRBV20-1	TGCAGTGCCCCTCCGGGGGAGGGCACAGATACGCAGTATTTT	CSAPPGEGTDTQYF
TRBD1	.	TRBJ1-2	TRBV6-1	TGTGCCAGCAGTGGTTCCAGGGGGCGGGGCTACACCTTC	CASSGSRGRGYTF
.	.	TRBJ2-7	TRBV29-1	TGCAGCGTGGGGGGGACAGTCACCTACGAGCAGTACTTC	CSVGGTVTYEQYF
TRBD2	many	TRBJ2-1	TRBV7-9	TGTGCCAGCAGCCCGCCGGGACTATCAAACAATGAGCAGTTCTTC	CASSPPGLSNNEQFF
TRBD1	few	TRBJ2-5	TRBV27	TGTGCCAGCAAAAGGACAGGTCGGGATCTTCAAGAGACCCAGTACTTC	CASKRTGRDLQETQYF
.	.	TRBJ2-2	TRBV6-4	TGTGCCAGCAGTGATCGATTTGCCGGGGAGCTGTTTTTT	CASSDRFAGELFF
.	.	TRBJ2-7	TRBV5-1	TGCGCCAGCAGCTGGGTGGGGACGTACGAGCAGTACTTC	CASSWVGTYEQYF
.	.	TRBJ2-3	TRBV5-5	TGTGCCAGCAGCTTGATAGGCTTCCCTAGCACAGATACGCAGTATTTT	CASSLIGFPSTDTQYF
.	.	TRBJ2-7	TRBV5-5	TGTGCCAGCAGCTTGGCCTATGCATCTGAGCAGTACTTC	CASSLAYASEQYF
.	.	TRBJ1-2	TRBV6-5	TGTGCCAGCAGTTACCTCGGCCCCAACTATGGCTACACCTTC	CASSYLGPNYGYTF
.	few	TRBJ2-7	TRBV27	TGTGCCAGCAGTCCCACCGGAAACCAGCACCACGAGCAGTACTTC	CASSPTGNQHHEQYF
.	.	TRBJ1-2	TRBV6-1	TGTGCCAGCAGCGCGGCTGGAAACTATGGCTACACCTTC	CASSAAGNYGYTF
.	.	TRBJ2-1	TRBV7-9	TGTGCCAGCAGCTTAGAAGGTCTACAGGGAGAGCAGTTCTTC	CASSLEGLQGEQFF
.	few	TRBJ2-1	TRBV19	TGTGCCAGTAGTATAGGGACACACCACAGCTCCTACAATGAGCAGTTCTTC	CASSIGTHHSSYNEQFF
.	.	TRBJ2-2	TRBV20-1	TGCAGTGCTAGAGATCTAGGGGGGACAGCTAACACCGGGGAGCTGTTTTTT	CSARDLGGTANTGELFF
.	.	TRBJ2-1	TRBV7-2	TGTGCCAGCAGCTTTGGGTACGGGAGCTACAATGAGCAGTTCTTC	CASSFGYGSYNEQFF
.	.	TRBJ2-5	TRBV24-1	TGTGCCACCAGTGATAATTCTGGTCTGGGCCAAGAGACCCAGTACTTC	CATSDNSGLGQETQYF
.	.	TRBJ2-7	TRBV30	TGTGCCTGGAGTCTGGGAACAGAGCAGTACTTC	CAWSLGTEQYF
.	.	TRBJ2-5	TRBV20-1	TGCAGTGCTCGACGTCCGGGGGACCAAGAGACCCAGTACTTC	CSARRPGDQETQYF
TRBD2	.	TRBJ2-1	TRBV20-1	TGCAGTGCCACCACTAGCGAAAACAGGCCGAATGAGCAGTTCTTC	CSATTSENRPNEQFF
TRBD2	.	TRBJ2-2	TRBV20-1	TGCAGTGCTACGGGAGGGTTGGAGACCGGGGAGCTGTTTTTT	CSATGGLETGELFF
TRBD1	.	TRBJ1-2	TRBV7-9	TGTGCCAGCAGCTTAGCGGTCGACAGGGCCTATGGCTACACCTTC	CASSLAVDRAYGYTF
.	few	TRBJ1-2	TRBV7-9	TGTGCCAGCAGTGAGCTAGAGGCGAATGGCTACACCTTC	CASSELEANGYTF
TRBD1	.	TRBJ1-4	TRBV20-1	TGCAGTGCTAGAGAGACAGGGGGCCGGGATGAAAAACTGTTTTTT	CSARETGGRDEKLFF
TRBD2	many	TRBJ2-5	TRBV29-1	TGCAGCGTTGAAGATCAGCGGGAGACCCTCCAAGAGACCCAGTACTTC	CSVEDQRETLQETQYF
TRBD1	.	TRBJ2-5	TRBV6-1	TGTGCCAGCAGACCCGGGACAGGGAGAGAGACCCAGTACTTC	CASRPGTGRETQYF
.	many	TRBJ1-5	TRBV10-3	TGTGCCATCAGTGAGTCGAGGGACAGCAATCAGCCCCAGCATTTT	CAISESRDSNQPQHF
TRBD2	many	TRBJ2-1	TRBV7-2	TGTGCCAGCAGCCGGACGACTAGCGGTTATGAGCAGTTCTTC	CASSRTTSGYEQFF
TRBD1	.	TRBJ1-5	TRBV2	TGTGCCAGCAGTCAAGGGACAGGGGGTCAGCCCCAGCATTTT	CASSQGTGGQPQHF
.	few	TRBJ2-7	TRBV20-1	TGCAGTGCTAGATCGAACTTACGTACCTACGAGCAGTACTTC	CSARSNLRTYEQYF
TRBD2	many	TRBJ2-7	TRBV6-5	TGTGCCAGCAGTTATAGCGGGTCCTCCTACGAGCAGTACTTC	CASSYSGSSYEQYF
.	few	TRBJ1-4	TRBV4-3	TGCGCCAGCAGCCAAGATCAGGGTTTCGGAAAACTGTTTTTT	CASSQDQGFGKLFF
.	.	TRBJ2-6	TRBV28	TGTGCCAGCCATCTCTCTGGGGCCAACGTCCTGACTTTC	CASHLSGANVLTF
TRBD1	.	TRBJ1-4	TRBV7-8	TGTGCCAGCAGCTTAGTTGACAGGGGAGGAAATGAAAAACTGTTTTTT	CASSLVDRGGNEKLFF
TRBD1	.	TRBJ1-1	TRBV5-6	TGTGCCAGCAGCTCATGGACAGGGGTCGCTTTCTTT	CASSSWTGVAFF
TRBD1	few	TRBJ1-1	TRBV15	TGTGCCACCAGCCCCCGACAGGGAAATAGTTTCTTT	CATSPRQGNSFF
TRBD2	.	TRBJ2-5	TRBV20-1	TGCAGTGCTAACCCGGGACTAGCGGGAGCGGGACAAGAGACCCAGTACTTC	CSANPGLAGAGQETQYF
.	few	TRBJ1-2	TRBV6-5	TGTGCCAGCAGTTCCGGGGCGGGTGGCTACACCTTC	CASSSGAGGYTF
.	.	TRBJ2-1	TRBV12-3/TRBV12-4	TGTGCCAGCAGTCCACTGGGGGCCGGGATGGATGAGCAGTTCTTC	CASSPLGAGMDEQFF
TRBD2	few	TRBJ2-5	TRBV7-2	TGTGCCAGTAGACTAGCGGGAAAAGAGACCCAGTACTTC	CASRLAGKETQYF